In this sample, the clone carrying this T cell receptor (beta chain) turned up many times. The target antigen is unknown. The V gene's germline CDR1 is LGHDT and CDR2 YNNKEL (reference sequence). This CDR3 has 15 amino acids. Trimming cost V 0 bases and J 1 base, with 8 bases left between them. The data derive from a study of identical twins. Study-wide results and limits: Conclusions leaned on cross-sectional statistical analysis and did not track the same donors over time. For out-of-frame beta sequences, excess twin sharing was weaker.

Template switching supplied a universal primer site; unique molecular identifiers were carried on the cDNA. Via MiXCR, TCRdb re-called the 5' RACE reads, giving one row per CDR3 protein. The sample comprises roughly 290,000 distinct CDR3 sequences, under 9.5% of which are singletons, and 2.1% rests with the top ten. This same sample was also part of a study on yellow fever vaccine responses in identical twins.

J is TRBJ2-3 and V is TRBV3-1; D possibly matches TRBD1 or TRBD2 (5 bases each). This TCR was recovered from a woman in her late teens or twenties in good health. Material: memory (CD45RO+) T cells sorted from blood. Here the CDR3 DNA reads TGTGCCAGCAGCCAAGATTGGGGACGCACAGATACGCAGTATTTT. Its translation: CASSQDWGRTDTQYF.